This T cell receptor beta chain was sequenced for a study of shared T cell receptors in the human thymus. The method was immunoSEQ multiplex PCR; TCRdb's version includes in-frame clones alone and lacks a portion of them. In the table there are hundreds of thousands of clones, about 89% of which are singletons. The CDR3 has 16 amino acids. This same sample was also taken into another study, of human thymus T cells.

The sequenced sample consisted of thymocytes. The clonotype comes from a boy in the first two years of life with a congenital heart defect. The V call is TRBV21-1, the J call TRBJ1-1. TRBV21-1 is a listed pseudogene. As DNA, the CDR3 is TGTGCCAGCAGCAAAGTCTCTGGGGCGGAGGGCACTGAAGCTTTCTTT. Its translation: CASSKVSGAEGTEAFF.